This TCR beta chain was captured by sequencing in a study of regulatory T cells in long-lasting Graves disease (dated by TCRdb to the early 2020s). Background on the whole study: Antithyroid drugs had been taken for less than 3 months by newly diagnosed Graves' disease patients. Persistent Graves' disease patients were compared with newly diagnosed Graves' disease patients by peripheral blood TCR sequencing and RNA sequencing. The study was conducted in China and was registered as a clinical trial. A total of 33 samples were covered by TCR sequencing, comprising around 13 persistent and roughly 20 newly diagnosed Graves' disease patients.

CDR1 and CDR2, per the germline V gene (reference sequence), are DFQATT and SNEGSKA. V sheds 6 bases and J sheds 4 bases, leaving 15 bases between their ends. From cysteine to phenylalanine, the CDR3 is 13 amino acids long. The entry retains the CDR3 DNA only, 39 bases that are in frame from base 1. The method behind the library was multiplex PCR. TCRdb lists the instrument as Illumina HiSeq 4000. iRepertoire HTBI primers and Arm-PCR amplification of CDR3 regions were used to construct TCR beta libraries. Before sequencing, the PCR products went through gel purification. In the paper's pipeline: Gene usage analysis of CDR3 amino acid clonotypes relied on the 60 to 65 TRBV and over 13 TRBJ segments identified across samples. Filtered high-quality paired reads were merged into contigs using COPE and FqMerger. BLAST was used to align contigs to IMGT TRBV, TRBD and TRBJ reference genes, and CDR3 was defined according to IMGT. Clonotypes above 0.1% frequency were classified as highly expanded clones. Shannon entropy served as the measure of repertoire diversity, while the Gini coefficient captured V-J evenness. A clonotype found in more than one individual was treated as public. The public reads were reanalyzed by TCRdb: fastp trimming at Q25, MiXCR alignment, in-frame beta chains only. Merged by CDR3 protein, the rows form single entries marked with the most common genes and DNA. These V and J calls are TCRdb output, not the study's own analysis. The sample data list 300,000 to 400,000 distinct CDR3 sequences, and around 15% of these were observed just once. The top ten hold 25% to 30% of the sample.

What the study reported, not specific to this receptor: Only the TCR beta chain was sequenced and analyzed. Because the primary lesion, thyroid tissue, could not be accessed, the study looked at peripheral blood alone. Patients with persistent disease shared more public clonotypes (approximately 2,500) than newly diagnosed patients did (more than 900). The small sample size was acknowledged by the authors as a limitation that may reduce accuracy. Persistent Graves' disease patients showed lower TCR Shannon entropy and fewer highly expanded clones than newly diagnosed patients, suggesting clonal expansion. Preferential use of TRBV28, TRBJ1-2 and TRBJ2-5 was observed in persistent disease, whereas TRBV20-1 and TRBJ2-1 were favored in newly diagnosed disease.

Ten or more counts support this clonotype. Its antigen remains undetermined. No base-level quality is on record; no much larger clone is a single base apart. The time point label, as the study defines it: newly diagnosed GD, antithyroid drugs for less than 3 months. For both TCR sequencing and RNA sequencing, RNA was extracted from PBMCs in TRIzol. Graves' disease was diagnosed according to American Thyroid Association guidelines. The patients came from an endocrinology department in Xi'an, China. Each patient gave roughly 8.4 milliliters of peripheral blood, collected in an EDTA anticoagulant tube. Ficoll Paque Plus density gradient separation was used to isolate PBMCs, and no further T cell sorting was done. An Agilent 2100 Bioanalyzer and agarose gel were used to assess RNA quality, and a NanoDrop 2000 was used to measure RNA concentration. The sample also formed part of further work on T cells in Graves' hyperthyroidism and ophthalmopathy. Looking at the second paper: A patient counted as having stable Graves' hyperthyroidism if no progression to ophthalmopathy occurred over 18 months of follow-up. The hyperthyroidism patients were between 18 and 65 years old and newly diagnosed, with a disease duration of less than 2 months. Patients with uncontrolled infections, other autoimmune diseases, pregnancy or lactation were excluded. Diagnoses were based on clinical symptoms, serum thyroxine and TRAb, thyroid ultrasound and orbital computed tomography. A first-round RT-PCR of the TCR CDR3 used the HTBI primer set with the Qiagen OneStep RT-PCR kit. Most expanded thyroid clonotypes (frequency above 0.001) were also found in blood, which suggests that blood repertoires may mirror thyroid immune responses. A model built on a 13 V-J signature distinguished ophthalmopathy from stable hyperthyroidism, reaching roughly 88% sensitivity and 81.08% specificity in cross-validation and 80%/75% in testing. During validation, the model predicted progression to ophthalmopathy a median of around 7 months ahead of onset, with approximately 71% sensitivity and 72% to 80% specificity. To identify TCR V-J signatures that set the groups apart, the researchers used a discovery cohort of more than 95 patients, made up of 40 to 45 with Graves' ophthalmopathy and around 58 with stable Graves' hyperthyroidism. Prospective prediction of ophthalmopathy was tested in an independent validation cohort consisting of roughly 20 hyperthyroidism patients and approximately 16 patients who later progressed to ophthalmopathy. For training and testing, the 100 or so patients in the discovery cohort were randomly divided in a 7:3 ratio. In addition, the study compared T-cell repertoires in thyroid tissue and in blood from about 6 Graves' hyperthyroidism patients. After blood sampling, hyperthyroidism patients were treated with methimazole at a starting dose of 30 mg daily, and ophthalmopathy patients were treated with high-dose intravenous methylprednisolone. Libraries were constructed in a second round of multiplex PCR, after which size selection and purification were performed. Sequencing of the libraries was done on an Illumina HiSeq2000 using paired-end 100 bp reads. Raw data were processed with SOAPnuke, discarding reads with adapters, uncalled bases, mean Phred below 15, or no exact constant-primer or identifier match. High-quality paired reads were merged with COPE v1.2.5, and unique nucleotide sequences were defined as clonotypes. MiTCR v1.1 was used to align clonotypes to the IMGT TRBV, TRBD and TRBJ reference segments. The analysis was restricted to V-J combinations with a frequency above 0.0001, which together covered 99% to 99.2% of the repertoires. A TCS score was defined as the ratio between F50 (clonal expansion) and ExV (chaos), using BLOSUM62-based TCRdist between CDR3 peptides within each V-J. Welch's t-statistics and random forest reduced around 510 V-J features to fewer than 15, which were used in a naive Bayes classifier (R e1071). No statistical method was used to fix the sample size in advance, and group allocation was not hidden from the investigators. TCR Vbeta CDR3 sequencing of roughly 140 peripheral blood samples (43 ophthalmopathy, 75 to 85 hyperthyroidism and roughly 17 progressor patients) is reported in the paper.

The rearranged chain carries TRBV20-1 and TRBJ2-5; the D call could be TRBD1 or TRBD2, with each sharing 5 bases. This clonotype originated in a man in his forties with Graves disease. Donor details come from another sample of the same person, matched by shared clones. The starting material was peripheral blood mononuclear cells (PBMCs), obtained at new diagnosis, from a patient treated with antithyroid drugs. The encoded CDR3 is CSAPVTRGETQYF. The nucleotides are TGCAGTGCCCCGGTTACGAGGGGAGAGACCCAGTACTTC.